Listed below are T cell receptor beta chains from one sample, sequenced in a study of blood T cell repertoires in COVID-19. The repertoire was sequenced with immunoSEQ multiplex PCR; TCRdb's copy has only in-frame clones and lacks some. The top ten hold 2% to 2.5% of the sample, which has 120,000 or so clones, around three quarters seen once. Material: peripheral blood. The receptors derive from a woman aged 70-85 years with acute or convalescent COVID-19. Both conserved end residues are part of each CDR3. The order of the fields is clone size, V gene, D gene, J gene, CDR3 DNA, CDR3 protein. D genes are given only for firm matches. The listing skips clone size in some rows; elsewhere it reads once, few, many or a size class.

>NA|TRBV6-5|TRBD1|TRBJ2-1
TGTGCCAGCAGTTCGGGACAGGGGATCAATGAGCAGTTCTTC
CASSSGQGINEQFF
>few|TRBV19|TRBD1|TRBJ2-7
TGTGCCAGTAGTCAACCGGGACAGGGGGCTTACGAGCAGTACTTC
CASSQPGQGAYEQYF
>NA|TRBV12-3/TRBV12-4|NA|TRBJ1-5
TGTGCCAGCAGTTTGGGGCCGAATCAGCCCCAGCATTTT
CASSLGPNQPQHF
>once|TRBV2|TRBD2|TRBJ2-1
TGTGCCAGCAGCGCCGGGCAGGGACGGACGGGAGGGCCTTGGCAGTTCTTC
CASSAGQGRTGGPWQFF
>NA|TRBV7-3|TRBD1|TRBJ2-1
TGTGCCAGCAGCGGGACAGGGGGCCGCGGTGAGCAGTTCTTC
CASSGTGGRGEQFF
>NA|TRBV10-1|TRBD2|TRBJ2-1
TGCGCCAGCAGTGATCCTGCTAGCGGGAACAATGAGCAGTTCTTC
CASSDPASGNNEQFF
>NA|TRBV11-2|TRBD2|TRBJ2-3
TGTGCCAGCAGCTTAAATCCCTCCCTAGCGGGGCGCACAGATACGCAGTATTTT
CASSLNPSLAGRTDTQYF
>NA|TRBV19|NA|TRBJ1-5
TGTGCCAGTAGTATAGTGGCAGGGAATCAGCCCCAGCATTTT
CASSIVAGNQPQHF
>NA|TRBV7-9|TRBD2|TRBJ2-3
TGTGCCAGCAGCTCACCGGGGGGGCCGGATACGCAGTATTTT
CASSSPGGPDTQYF
>once|TRBV12-3/TRBV12-4|TRBD1|TRBJ1-1
TGTGCCAGCAGCCGGACAGGGGATACTGAAGCTTTCTTT
CASSRTGDTEAFF
>NA|TRBV5-5|TRBD2|TRBJ2-1
TGTGCCAGCAGCCCACCTGGGCGGGGAGGGTTTGAGCAGTTCTTC
CASSPPGRGGFEQFF
>NA|TRBV28|NA|TRBJ1-5
TGTGCCAGCAGTTTGGGAGGGTATAGCAATCAGCCCCAGCATTTT
CASSLGGYSNQPQHF
>NA|TRBV5-1|NA|TRBJ2-7
TGCGCCAGCAGCTTCGCCCCGACAGTCCTCACCTACGAGCAGTACTTC
CASSFAPTVLTYEQYF
>NA|TRBV30|NA|TRBJ2-5
TGTGCCTGGAGTGAAAGGAGGTTGAAGACCCAGTACTTC
CAWSERRLKTQYF
>once|TRBV2|TRBD1|TRBJ2-2
TGTGCCAGCAAAAGTGGACAGGGCGGGGAGCTGTTTTTT
CASKSGQGGELFF
>NA|TRBV19|TRBD2|TRBJ2-3
TGTGCCAGTAGTTCGGGACTACTGAGCACAGATACGCAGTATTTT
CASSSGLLSTDTQYF
>NA|TRBV7-7|TRBD2|TRBJ2-1
TGTGCTAGCAGCCAAACTACATCTCAACCGGGACTAGCGGGGGGCGTATACAATGAGCAGTTCTTC
CASSQTTSQPGLAGGVYNEQFF
>NA|TRBV6-5|TRBD1|TRBJ2-3
TGTGCCAGCAGTTACTCCAGGGGGCGCACAGATACGCAGTATTTT
CASSYSRGRTDTQYF
>NA|TRBV6-6|NA|TRBJ2-1
TGTGCCAGCAGTCTGTTTCTCATGGGGGGTGAAGTCAATGAGCAGTTCTTC
CASSLFLMGGEVNEQFF
>NA|TRBV27|NA|TRBJ2-7
TGTGCCAGCAGTTACGGGACACCCTACGAGCAGTACTTC
CASSYGTPYEQYF